The rows below give T cell receptor beta chains drawn from one sample of a study of control samples from healthy donors and cancer patients. TCRdb's copy holds only in-frame clones and misses some; the assay was immunoSEQ multiplex PCR. This sample carries about 410,000 clones, around 90% of them seen once, and the ten largest clones take 5.5% to 8%. What was sequenced was PBMCs. The receptors here all came from a man aged 40-49 years with head and neck cancer. Both conserved end residues are part of each CDR3. Fields, in order: clone size, D gene, V gene, J gene, CDR3 DNA, CDR3 protein. The D gene is left open where the match is weak. Only part of the rows carry a size: once, few, many, or a class if the clone is expanded.

NA	TRBD1	TRBV7-6	TRBJ2-2	TGTGCCAGCAGCTTAGAGCCGACAGGGCGGATCAACACCGGGGAGCTGTTTTTT	CASSLEPTGRINTGELFF
NA	TRBD1	TRBV4-1	TRBJ2-7	TGCGCCAGCAGCCAGGACAGGGGATCCTACGAGCAGTACTTC	CASSQDRGSYEQYF
NA	NA	TRBV24-1	TRBJ1-1	TGTGCCACCAGTGAGTCTCCGTGGACTGAAGCTTTCTTT	CATSESPWTEAFF
NA	NA	TRBV4-2	TRBJ2-5	TGTGCCAGCAGCCAAGATTGGTTCCAAGAGACCCAGTACTTC	CASSQDWFQETQYF
once	NA	TRBV5-1	TRBJ1-5	TGCGCCAGCAGCTTGGAGGGAGGGCGCAATCAGCCCCAGCATTTT	CASSLEGGRNQPQHF
NA	NA	TRBV6-2/TRBV6-3	TRBJ2-7	TGTGCCAGCAGTTACGTAGGGGGGCCGGGAGAGCAGTACTTC	CASSYVGGPGEQYF
few	NA	TRBV28	TRBJ1-1	TGTGCCAGCAGGACATCTACCCCATTTGAAGCTTTCTTT	CASRTSTPFEAFF
NA	NA	TRBV20-1	TRBJ1-2	TGCAGTGCGGTCAGGGATGGCTACACCTTC	CSAVRDGYTF
NA	TRBD1	TRBV6-6	TRBJ2-7	TGTGCCAGCAGTCCTAGGGGGACAGGGCCCAACGAGCAGTACTTC	CASSPRGTGPNEQYF
NA	NA	TRBV5-1	TRBJ2-7	TGCGCCAGCAGCTTGGGACAGGACTACGAGCAGTACTTC	CASSLGQDYEQYF
once	NA	TRBV5-1	TRBJ2-7	TGCGCCAGCAGCTTGGGAGTAGGGAACTACGAGCAGTACTTC	CASSLGVGNYEQYF
NA	NA	TRBV28	TRBJ2-7	TGTGCCAGCAGTTATCTTGCCGGGCAGAAGACCTACGAGCAGTACTTC	CASSYLAGQKTYEQYF
NA	NA	TRBV18	TRBJ2-3	TGTGCCAGCTCACCACTTCCTAGCGATACAGATACGCAGTATTTT	CASSPLPSDTDTQYF
NA	TRBD1	TRBV27	TRBJ2-1	TGTGCCAGCAGCTCGACAGGGCCTACCTACAATGAGCAGTTCTTC	CASSSTGPTYNEQFF
NA	NA	TRBV9	TRBJ2-1	TGTGCCAGCAGCGTATATCAGGAGGATGAGCAGTTCTTC	CASSVYQEDEQFF
NA	NA	TRBV28	TRBJ2-7	TGTGCCAGCAGCAACCTACGAAGGCCAGCGGCCGAGCAGTACTTC	CASSNLRRPAAEQYF
NA	NA	TRBV28	TRBJ1-1	TGTGCCAGCAGTTCGGCCCCTTTGGGGAACACTGAAGCTTTCTTT	CASSSAPLGNTEAFF
NA	NA	TRBV19	TRBJ1-1	TGTGCCAGCAAGACTCGGAATTCGAACACTGAAGCTTTCTTT	CASKTRNSNTEAFF
NA	TRBD1	TRBV6-4	TRBJ1-2	TGTGCCAGCAGTCCCGGGACAGGGAGAACCGATGGCTACACCTTC	CASSPGTGRTDGYTF
NA	NA	TRBV12-3/TRBV12-4	TRBJ1-3	TGTGCCAGCAGGTTGGCATCGGGAAACACCATATATTTT	CASRLASGNTIYF
NA	NA	TRBV5-1	TRBJ1-1	TGCGCCAGCAGAGAATCCCTTCCGGCGAACACTGAAGCTTTCTTT	CASRESLPANTEAFF
once	NA	TRBV18	TRBJ2-7	TGTGCCAGCTCACCAGGAGCAGGTATCTCCTACGAGCAGTACTTC	CASSPGAGISYEQYF
NA	TRBD1	TRBV5-1	TRBJ2-7	TGCGCCAGCAGCTTGGGTCAGGGGGTTTACGAGCAGTACTTC	CASSLGQGVYEQYF
NA	NA	TRBV4-3	TRBJ2-5	TGCGCCAGCAGCCAAGAAATAGGCGAGACCCAGTACTTC	CASSQEIGETQYF
NA	NA	TRBV28	TRBJ2-7	TGTGCCAGCAGAGTTGAGGGCTACGAGCAGTACTTC	CASRVEGYEQYF
NA	NA	TRBV3-1/TRBV3-2	TRBJ2-5	TGTGCTTCCAGGAAACATACAGAGACCCAGTACTTC	CASRKHTETQYF
NA	NA	TRBV11-3	TRBJ1-1	TGTGCCAGCAGCTTAGTCGGGGGGTCGGAAGCTTTCTTT	CASSLVGGSEAFF
NA	NA	TRBV5-6	TRBJ2-5	TGTGCCAGCAGCTTGGTTCTTTCGGCAGGCCTTCAAGAGACCCAGTACTTC	CASSLVLSAGLQETQYF
NA	NA	TRBV5-1	TRBJ1-4	TGCGCCAGCAGCTCTACCGGGCTGTCCGGTGAAAAACTGTTTTTT	CASSSTGLSGEKLFF
NA	TRBD2	TRBV12-3/TRBV12-4	TRBJ2-7	TGTGCCAGCAGTGCGGGGGACCCCTACGAGCAGTACTTC	CASSAGDPYEQYF